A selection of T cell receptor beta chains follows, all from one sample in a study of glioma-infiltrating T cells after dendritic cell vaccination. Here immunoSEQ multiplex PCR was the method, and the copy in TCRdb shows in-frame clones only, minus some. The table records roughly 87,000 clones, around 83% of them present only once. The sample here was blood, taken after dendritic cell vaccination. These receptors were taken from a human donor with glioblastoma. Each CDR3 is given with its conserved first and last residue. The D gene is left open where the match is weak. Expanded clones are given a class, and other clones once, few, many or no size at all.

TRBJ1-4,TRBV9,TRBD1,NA,CASSRGQGLGEEKLFF,TGTGCCAGCAGTCGGGGACAGGGGCTAGGTGAGGAAAAACTGTTTTTT
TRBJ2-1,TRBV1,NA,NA,CTSSQAPCGGVYNEQFF,TGCACCAGCAGCCAAGCCCCTTGTGGGGGGGTCTACAATGAGCAGTTCTTC
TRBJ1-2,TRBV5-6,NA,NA,CASSVNRVDGYTF,TGTGCCAGCAGCGTTAACAGGGTAGACGGCTACACCTTC
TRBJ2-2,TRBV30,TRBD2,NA,CACPWRGGGTGELFF,TGTGCCTGCCCCTGGCGGGGGGGAGGCACCGGGGAGCTGTTTTTT
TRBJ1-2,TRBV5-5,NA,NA,CASNRDNRANYGYTF,TGTGCCAGCAACCGGGACAACCGAGCTAACTATGGCTACACCTTC
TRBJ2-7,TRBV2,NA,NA,CASSENRAREQYF,TGTGCCAGCAGTGAAAACAGGGCTCGCGAGCAGTACTTC
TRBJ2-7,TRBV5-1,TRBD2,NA,CASSQGGFESYEQYF,TGCGCCAGCAGCCAGGGAGGGTTTGAATCCTACGAGCAGTACTTC
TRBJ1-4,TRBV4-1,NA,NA,CASSQDSGIREKLFF,TGCGCCAGCAGCCAAGATTCAGGGATCCGAGAAAAACTGTTTTTT
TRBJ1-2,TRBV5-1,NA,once,CASSLEGESYTF,TGCGCCAGCAGCTTGGAGGGGGAGAGCTACACCTTC
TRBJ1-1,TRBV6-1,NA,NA,CASSDRGWNTEAFF,TGTGCCAGCAGTGACAGAGGGTGGAACACTGAAGCTTTCTTT
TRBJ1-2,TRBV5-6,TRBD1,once,CASSLADRSGGYTF,TGTGCCAGCAGCTTAGCGGACAGGTCCGGTGGCTACACCTTC
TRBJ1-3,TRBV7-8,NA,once,CASSPFQGSGNTIYF,TGTGCCAGCAGCCCTTTCCAGGGCTCTGGAAACACCATATATTTT
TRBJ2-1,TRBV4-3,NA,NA,CASSFNRGGGEQFF,TGCGCCAGCAGCTTTAACCGAGGGGGGGGTGAGCAGTTCTTC
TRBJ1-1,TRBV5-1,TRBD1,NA,CASSLTGGVGEAFF,TGCGCCAGCAGCTTGACAGGGGGTGTTGGTGAAGCTTTCTTT
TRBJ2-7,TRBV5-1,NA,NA,CASSLGGGSSYEQYF,TGCGCCAGCAGCTTGGGAGGCGGCAGTTCCTACGAGCAGTACTTC
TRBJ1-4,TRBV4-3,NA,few,CASSQDRRAGEKLFF,TGCGCCAGCAGCCAAGATCGGAGGGCTGGTGAAAAACTGTTTTTT
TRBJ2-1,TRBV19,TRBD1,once,CASRHRGQSEQFF,TGTGCCAGTAGGCACAGGGGGCAAAGTGAGCAGTTCTTC
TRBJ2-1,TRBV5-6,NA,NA,CASSLGPTGTYNEQFF,TGTGCCAGCAGCTTGGGGCCCACTGGGACTTACAATGAGCAGTTCTTC
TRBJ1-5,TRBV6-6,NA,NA,CASSHGQPQHF,TGTGCCAGCAGTCACGGTCAGCCCCAGCATTTT
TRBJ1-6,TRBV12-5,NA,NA,CASGLVGTGNITPLHF,TGTGCTAGTGGTTTGGTAGGCACAGGCAATATTACACCCCTCCACTTT
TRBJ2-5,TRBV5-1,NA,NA,CASSSGTGDLREQYF,TGCGCCAGCAGCTCCGGGACGGGGGACCTGAGGGAGCAGTACTTC
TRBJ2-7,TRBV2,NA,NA,CASSDRAHGLRGYEQYF,TGTGCCAGCAGTGATCGGGCCCACGGACTGCGAGGCTACGAGCAGTACTTC
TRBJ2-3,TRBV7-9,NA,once,CASSLAGRTDTQYF,TGTGCCAGCAGCTTAGCGGGGCGCACAGATACGCAGTATTTT
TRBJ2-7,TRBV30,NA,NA,CAWMKTEVPNYGQYF,TGTGCCTGGATGAAGACAGAGGTCCCCAACTACGGGCAGTACTTC
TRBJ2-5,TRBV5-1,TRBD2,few,CASSLGSSGGARETQYF,TGCGCCAGCAGCTTGGGGTCTAGCGGGGGGGCCAGGGAGACCCAGTACTTC
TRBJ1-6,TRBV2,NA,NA,CTSTAGGTANSPLHF,TGTACCAGCACTGCCGGGGGAACGGCGAATTCACCCCTCCACTTT
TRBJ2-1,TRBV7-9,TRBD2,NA,CASSARTSGAYNEQFF,TGTGCCAGCAGCGCCAGGACTAGCGGGGCTTACAATGAGCAGTTCTTC
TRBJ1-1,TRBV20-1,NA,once,CSVDDLVEAFF,TGCAGTGTCGATGACTTGGTTGAAGCTTTCTTT
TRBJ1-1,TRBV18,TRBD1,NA,CASSPSLQGVDTEAFF,TGTGCCAGCTCACCATCATTACAGGGGGTGGACACTGAAGCTTTCTTT
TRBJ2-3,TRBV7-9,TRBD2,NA,CASSLKGAGGSTDTQYF,TGTGCCAGCAGCTTAAAGGGTGCGGGGGGCAGCACAGATACGCAGTATTTT
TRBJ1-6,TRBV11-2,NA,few,CASSLDGRDSPLHF,TGTGCCAGCAGCTTAGATGGCCGGGATTCACCCCTCCACTTT
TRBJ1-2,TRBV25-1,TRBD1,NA,CASSEFRTGGYGYTF,TGTGCCAGCAGTGAATTTCGGACAGGAGGCTATGGCTACACCTTC
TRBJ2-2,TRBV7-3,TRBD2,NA,CASSLLAGDGGELFF,TGTGCCAGCAGCCTACTAGCGGGGGACGGCGGGGAGCTGTTTTTT
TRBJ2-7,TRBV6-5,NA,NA,CASRTGTRLYEQYF,TGTGCCAGCCGAACCGGGACAAGGCTCTACGAGCAGTACTTC
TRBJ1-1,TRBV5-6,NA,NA,CASSLTGGTTEAFF,TGTGCCAGCAGCTTGACCGGGGGGACCACTGAAGCTTTCTTT
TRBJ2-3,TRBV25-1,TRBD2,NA,CASSDMTSDGDTQYF,TGTGCCAGCAGTGATATGACTAGCGATGGGGATACGCAGTATTTT
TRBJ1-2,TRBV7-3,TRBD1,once,CASSLQGADYGYTF,TGTGCCAGCAGCCTACAGGGGGCGGACTATGGCTACACCTTC
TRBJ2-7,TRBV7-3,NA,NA,CASSSPGIRHEQYF,TGTGCCAGCAGCTCCCCCGGGATACGGCACGAGCAGTACTTC
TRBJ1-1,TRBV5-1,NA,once,CASSLAGRTGGAFF,TGCGCCAGCAGCTTGGCCGGTCGGACCGGGGGAGCTTTCTTT
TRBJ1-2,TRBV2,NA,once,CASSEGGGINYGYTF,TGTGCCAGCAGCGAAGGGGGGGGGATAAACTATGGCTACACCTTC
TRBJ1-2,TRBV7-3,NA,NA,CASSLNRGAENGYTF,TGTGCCAGCAGCTTAAACCGGGGTGCGGAGAATGGCTACACCTTC